This record looks at one TCR beta chain sequence and its context. The CDR3 length is 12 residues. V was clipped by 2 bases and J by 8 bases; unmatched bases: 2. Germline lookup yields CDR1 MGHDK and CDR2 SYGVNS. The assay was immunoSEQ multiplex PCR, and TCRdb's table has in-frame clones only and misses some. The sample comprises 55,000 to 80,000 clones, 94% of which are singletons, and approximately 0.58% rests with the top ten. These data originate in a study of T cell changes during pregnancy in multiple sclerosis. The origin of this receptor is a female donor with multiple sclerosis, enrolled in a pregnancy study. The sequencing used peripheral blood, collected in the third trimester of pregnancy. V and J are TRBV25-1 and TRBJ1-2; 7 bases fit TRBD1. In nucleotides, the CDR3 is TGTGCCAGCAGTGAAGCAGGGGGGGGCTACACCTTC. This translates into CASSEAGGGYTF.